This paragraph reports one TCR beta chain. This CDR3 is 13 amino acids long. V was trimmed by 6 bases and J by 1 base, leaving 9 bases between them. From germline, CDR1 is LNHDA and CDR2 SQIVND (reference sequence). This specimen belongs to a study of cytomegalovirus exposure and HLA in healthy donors. 13 Jbeta primers and 60 Vbeta primers were used for the PCR. Sequencing was performed with immunoSEQ multiplex PCR; in TCRdb, only in-frame clones are kept and a portion is missing. The table has approximately 120,000 clones, just under 70% seen once. Sequencing was carried out using PBMCs. The chain is built from TRBV19 and TRBJ2-5; tentative D call: TRBD1 (5 bases). The origin of this receptor is a woman in her 70s in good health and CMV-seropositive. The CDR3 protein is CASSDSSQETQYF. The CDR3 DNA follows: TGTGCCAGTAGCGACAGTTCCCAAGAGACCCAGTACTTC.